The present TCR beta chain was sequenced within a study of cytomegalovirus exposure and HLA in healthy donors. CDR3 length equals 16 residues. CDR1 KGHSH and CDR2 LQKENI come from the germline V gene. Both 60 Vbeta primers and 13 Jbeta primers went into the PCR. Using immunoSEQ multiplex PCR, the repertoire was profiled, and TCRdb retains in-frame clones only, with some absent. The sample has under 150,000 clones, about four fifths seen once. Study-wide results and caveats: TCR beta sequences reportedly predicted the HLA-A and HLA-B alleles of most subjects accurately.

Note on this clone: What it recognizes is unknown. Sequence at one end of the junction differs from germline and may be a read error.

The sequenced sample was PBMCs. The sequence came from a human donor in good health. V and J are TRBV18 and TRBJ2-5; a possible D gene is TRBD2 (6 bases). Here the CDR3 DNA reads TGTGTCAGCTCATTCCTTTCCGGAGGGGCTCAAGAGACCCAGTACTTC. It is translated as CVSSFLSGGAQETQYF.